This passage covers 29 T cell receptor beta chains from one sample sequenced in a study of blood T cells in healthy people across ages. A J-beta primer mix and a sample-barcoded 5' primer were used in a second PCR of roughly 6 to 11 cycles. TCRdb independently ran MiXCR on the 5' RACE reads; one entry per CDR3 protein. The sample lists 550,000 to 650,000 distinct CDR3 sequences, over 25% occurring once. The sample was also linked to a second study, of T cells of mothers and their children.

Sequencing was performed on blood. The source of these receptors is a boy aged 2 to 9 in good health.

The chain uses TRBV3-1 and TRBJ2-3; D gene uncertain. CDR3 length equals 14 residues. The germline CDR1 and CDR2 sequences are LGHDT and YNNKEL (reference sequence). With 8 bases removed from V and 6 bases from J, the gap between germline ends came to 18 bases. The CDR3 DNA sequence: TGTGCCAGCGGCCGAAGGTCCTCCGGGGATACGCAGTATTTT. This sequence encodes CASGRRSSGDTQYF.

The V call is TRBV30, the J call TRBJ2-5; D is possibly TRBD1 or TRBD2 (5 bases each). Per germline, CDR1 GTSNPN and CDR2 SVGIG (reference sequence). The V gene lost 1 base and the J gene lost 6 bases, with 21 bases spanning the gap. The length of the CDR3 is 16 residues. The CDR3 region is CAWSAPGTATTKTQYF. CDR3 sequence (DNA): TGTGCCTGGAGTGCTCCCGGGACGGCTACCACAAAGACCCAGTACTTC.

Only a few counts were recorded for this clonotype. J is TRBJ1-1 and V is TRBV13; TRBD1 might be the D (6 bases). There are 19 residues in the CDR3. With 1 base removed from V and 0 bases from J, the gap between germline ends came to 21 bases. The V gene's germline CDR1 is PRHDT and CDR2 FYEKMQ (reference sequence). The CDR3 nucleotides are TGTGCCAGCAGCTTAGCGTTAACACCTTTCCAGGGGTTGAACACTGAAGCTTTCTTT. Translated, it gives CASSLALTPFQGLNTEAFF.

This clonotype was counted at least ten times. The chain is built from TRBV5-1 and TRBJ2-5; TRBD1 matches at 9 bases. Germline V gives CDR1 SGHRS, CDR2 YFSETQ. J was trimmed by 0 bases and V by 4 bases; bases with no gene match: 7. This CDR3 comprises 16 residues. CDR3 amino acids: CASSPGRTGDQETQYF. As DNA, the CDR3 is TGCGCCAGCAGCCCCGGCCGGACAGGGGACCAAGAGACCCAGTACTTC. The full variable domain, with the rest looked up from reference TRBV5-1 and TRBJ2-5, is KAGVTQTPRYLIKTRGQQVTLSCSPISGHRSVSWYQQTPGQGLQFLFEYFSETQRNKGNFPGRFSGRQFSNSRSEMNVSTLELGDSALYLCASSPGRTGDQETQYFGPGTRLLVL.

V usage is TRBV7-9 and J usage is TRBJ1-2, with D unclear. The germline V gene encodes CDR1 SEHNR and CDR2 FQNEAQ (reference sequence). V was pared by 3 bases and J by 9 bases, with 11 bases between. CDR3 size: 12 residues. CDR3 loop: CASSFVRISYTF. The DNA for the CDR3 is TGTGCCAGCAGCTTTGTCAGGATTAGCTACACCTTC.

There are a few counts of this clonotype. V usage is TRBV11-2 and J usage is TRBJ2-7, with D perhaps given as TRBD1 or TRBD2 (7 bases each). V shed 7 bases and J shed 4 bases, with 23 bases lying between them. This CDR3 is 16 amino acids long. The germline V gene has CDR1 SGHAT and CDR2 FQNNGV. CDR3 DNA: TGTGCCAGCACTTTGGGAGGGGGCCCTGGACTTTACGAGCAGTACTTC. Its translation: CASTLGGGPGLYEQYF.

Only a few counts were recorded for this clonotype. This chain connects TRBV14 to TRBJ2-5, with 12 bases fitting TRBD2. The germline CDR1 and CDR2 sequences are SGHDN and FVKESK. V lost 4 bases, J lost 4 bases, and 7 bases stayed unmatched. The CDR3 runs to 16 residues. The CDR3 DNA follows: TGTGCCAGCAGCCTCAACCGACTAGCGGGAGTAGAGACCCAGTACTTC. Translating gives CASSLNRLAGVETQYF.

The genes are TRBV30 and TRBJ2-3; TRBD1 is a possible D gene (6 bases). Germline-derived CDR1 and CDR2 are GTSNPN and SVGIG (reference sequence). The CDR3 runs to 13 residues. V gave up 5 bases and J gave up 5 bases, with 14 bases separating them. CDR3 in DNA: TGTGCCTGGGAACGTACAGGGCGAGATACGCAGTATTTT. This encodes CAWERTGRDTQYF.

The J gene is TRBJ2-3, the V gene TRBV7-2, with D hard to call. CDR3 length: 15 amino acids. V dropped 5 bases and J dropped 1 base, with 13 bases sitting between them. Germline V gene data show CDR1 as SGHTA and CDR2 as FQGNSA. CDR3 nucleotides: TGTGCCAGCAGCCTATTCACCAGCGGCACAGATACGCAGTATTTT. It codes for CASSLFTSGTDTQYF.

The V call is TRBV21-1, the J call TRBJ2-3; the table assigns TRBD1, which was not confirmed against the DNA. TRBV21-1 is a pseudogene locus. The CDR3 sequence is 19 residues long. The CDR3 DNA is TGTGCCAGCAGCAAAGTGGGGGCAACCTTACCATCGGGCACAGATACGCAGTATTTT. This translates into CASSKVGATLPSGTDTQYF.

The chain combines TRBV20-1 with TRBJ2-1; D gene uncertain. With 3 bases removed from V and 5 bases from J, the gap between germline ends came to 8 bases. In germline, CDR1 is DFQATT, CDR2 SNEGSKA (reference sequence). The CDR3 is made up of 12 amino acids. CDR3 DNA sequence: TGCAGTGCTAGCGTAGGGAACAATGAGCAGTTCTTC. Translated, it gives CSASVGNNEQFF.

This clonotype was counted between two and nine times. The junction departs from the called germline gene at one end, perhaps through a read error. The rearrangement joins TRBV15 to TRBJ2-2, with D possibly matching TRBD1 (6 bases). CDR1 is LNHNV and CDR2 is YYDKDF in the germline V gene (reference sequence). This CDR3 region has 16 residues. For the CDR3, the DNA is TGTGCCACCAGCACCTTAACAGGGTCGGACACCGGGGAGTTGGTTTTT. As protein: CATSTLTGSDTGELVF. Filled out from reference TRBV15 and TRBJ2-2, the complete variable domain reads DAMVIQNPRYQVTQFGKPVTLSCSQTLNHNVMYWYQQKSSQAPKLLFHYYDKDFNNEADTPDNFQSRRPNTSFCFLDIRSPGLGDTAMYLCATSTLTGSDTGELVFGEGSRLTVL.

The V and J genes are TRBV6-6 and TRBJ2-7; D remains unclear. CDR1 and CDR2 (germline): MNHNY, SVGAGI (reference sequence). The CDR3 extends over 13 amino acids. The V end lost 6 bases, the J end lost 0 bases, and 9 bases lay between the germline ends. This CDR3 is CASRGVSSYEQYF. CDR3 DNA: TGTGCCAGCAGGGGCGTAAGCTCCTACGAGCAGTACTTC.

This clonotype was counted only a few times. V gene TRBV6-6 combines with J gene TRBJ1-1; no clear D. Germline V CDR1 and CDR2: MNHNY, SVGAGI (reference sequence). There are 10 residues in the CDR3. The V gene lost 5 bases and the J gene lost 9 bases, with 7 bases spanning the gap. The CDR3 region has the DNA TGTGCCAGCAGTACGACGCAAGCTTTCTTT. Protein product: CASSTTQAFF.

The rearrangement joins TRBV18 to TRBJ2-3; TRBD2 matches 15 bases. Germline assignment: CDR1 KGHSH and CDR2 LQKENI. The junction had 3 bases not matched to a gene; V was cut back by 6 bases and J by 2 bases. This CDR3 has 16 residues. CDR3 DNA: TGTGCCAGCTCTGGGACTAGCGGGAGGTCCACAGATACGCAGTATTTT. The encoded protein is CASSGTSGRSTDTQYF.

This chain uses TRBV20-1 with TRBJ1-2, with 7 bases matching TRBD1. Trimming removed 5 bases from V and 4 bases from J; junction bases left unmatched: 13. From germline, CDR1 is DFQATT and CDR2 SNEGSKA (reference sequence). There are 15 residues in the CDR3. CDR3 sequence (DNA): TGCAGTGCTCTACCCTTCAGGGGGAATAGCTATGGCTACACCTTC. Amino acids: CSALPFRGNSYGYTF.

The rearrangement joins TRBV6-2 or TRBV6-3 to TRBJ1-4; 9 bases are a match to TRBD1. There are 14 residues in the CDR3. The junction had 8 bases not matched to a gene; V was cut back by 7 bases and J by 8 bases. Germline loops: CDR1 MNHEY, CDR2 SVGEGT. The CDR3 sequence: CASTGQGLTEKLFF. As DNA, the CDR3 is TGTGCCAGCACCGGACAGGGGTTGACCGAAAAACTGTTTTTT.

This clonotype was seen a handful of times. Mismatch with germline at one junction end may stem from a read error. The chain carries TRBV20-1 and TRBJ2-3; D gene unclear. Germline CDR1 and CDR2: DFQATT and SNEGSKA (reference sequence). The CDR3 has 12 amino acids. As DNA, the CDR3 is TGCAGTGCCAGAGGACCAGCCGATGCGCAGTATTTT. This encodes CSARGPADAQYF.

This clonotype showed up just a few times. V and J are TRBV12-3 or TRBV12-4 and TRBJ2-3, with 16 bases that match TRBD2. V gave up 7 bases and J gave up 2 bases; unmatched junction bases: 9. CDR3 length equals 18 residues. CDR3 sequence (DNA): TGTGCCAGCACCCTAGGGGGACTAGCGGGGGGGGACACAGATACGCAGTATTTT. This gives the protein CASTLGGLAGGDTDTQYF.

V and J are TRBV6-5 and TRBJ2-1, with 12 nucleotides matching TRBD2. Germline-derived CDR1 and CDR2 are MNHEY and SVGAGI. The J segment lost 0 bases and the V segment lost 2 bases, leaving 8 bases of the junction unmatched. There are 19 residues in the CDR3. CDR3 loop: CASSYRGLAGLGSYNEQFF. The DNA for the CDR3 is TGTGCCAGCAGTTACCGGGGACTAGCGGGTCTCGGCTCCTACAATGAGCAGTTCTTC.

This clonotype turned up a few times. The chain couples TRBV10-2 to TRBJ1-1; 12 nucleotides match TRBD1. This CDR3 is built from 15 residues. CDR1 and CDR2 from the germline V gene are WSHSY and SAAADI. Trimming at V came to 4 bases and at J to 7 bases, leaving 7 bases not matched to a gene. The CDR3 DNA reads as TGCGCCAGCAGTGCCGGGACAGGGGGCGAGATTGAAGCTTTCTTT. This translates into CASSAGTGGEIEAFF.

This rearrangement joins TRBV28 to TRBJ1-2; 10 bases match TRBD1. CDR1 MDHEN and CDR2 SYDVKM come from the germline V gene. The CDR3 loop spans 13 amino acids. The V gene end was trimmed by 11 bases and the J gene end by 4 bases; junction bases not matched to a gene: 7. This CDR3 is CAVDRGPGYGYTF. CDR3 nucleotide sequence: TGTGCCGTCGACAGGGGGCCCGGCTATGGCTACACCTTC.

The V call is TRBV15, the J call TRBJ2-1, with 8 positions matching TRBD2. The CDR3 spans 16 residues. In germline, CDR1 is LNHNV, CDR2 YYDKDF (reference sequence). The J segment lost 0 bases and the V segment lost 1 base, leaving 2 bases of the junction unmatched. The CDR3 coding sequence is TGTGCCACCAGCAGAGGGCGGGGGGCCTCCTACAATGAGCAGTTCTTC. Translation: CATSRGRGASYNEQFF.

In the case of this clonotype: At one of its ends the junction is not consistent with the germline gene, which may arise from a read error. V gene TRBV6-5 combines with J gene TRBJ1-4; D unresolved. Germline CDR1 and CDR2: MNHEY and SVGAGI. This CDR3 spans 12 amino acids. The CDR3 coding sequence is TGTGCCAGCAGTGGTGGGGATGAAAAGCTGTTTTTT. Translated: CASSGGDEKLFF.

The CDR3 nucleotides are TGTGCCAGCAGTTACCACAGGGGGGCGGGCGAGCAGTACTTC. This encodes CASSYHRGAGEQYF. V gene TRBV12-3 or TRBV12-4 combines with J gene TRBJ2-7; 8 bases are shared with TRBD1. Trimming cost V 4 bases and J 6 bases; bases outside gene matches: 8. The CDR3 has 14 residues.

The chain joins TRBV3-1 to TRBJ2-1; 9 nucleotides line up with TRBD1. The CDR3 is made up of 16 amino acids. Germline V CDR1 and CDR2: LGHDT, YNNKEL (reference sequence). The J segment lost 5 bases and the V segment lost 0 bases, leaving 5 bases of the junction unmatched. The CDR3 here is CASSQELRTGDNEQFF. As DNA, the CDR3 is TGTGCCAGCAGCCAAGAACTTCGGACAGGGGACAATGAGCAGTTCTTC.

The chain employs TRBV11-2 and TRBJ2-1, with 8 bases aligning to TRBD1. V gave up 10 bases and J gave up 7 bases; unmatched junction bases: 6. Germline CDR1 and CDR2: SGHAT and FQNNGV. CDR3 length: 12 residues. The CDR3 coding sequence is TGTGCCAACTCGACAGGGGAAAATGAGCAGTTCTTC. It specifies CANSTGENEQFF.

This clonotype was observed a few times. This chain connects TRBV6-5 to TRBJ2-5; tentatively, D is TRBD1 or TRBD2 (5 bases each). Trimming cost V 2 bases and J 2 bases, with 9 bases left between them. Germline V gene data show CDR1 as MNHEY and CDR2 as SVGAGI. CDR3 size: 14 residues. CDR3 in DNA: TGTGCCAGCAGTTACGGGGGAAGGCAAGAGACCCAGTACTTC. It encodes CASSYGGRQETQYF.

The V and J genes are TRBV6-5 and TRBJ1-2; weak D call: TRBD1 (5 bases). This CDR3 region has 13 residues. The V end was cut by 2 bases, the J end by 4 bases, with 8 bases between. Per the germline V gene, CDR1 is MNHEY and CDR2 is SVGAGI. For the CDR3, the DNA is TGTGCCAGCAGTTACGGGGGTGGCTATGGCTACACCTTC. Protein: CASSYGGGYGYTF.